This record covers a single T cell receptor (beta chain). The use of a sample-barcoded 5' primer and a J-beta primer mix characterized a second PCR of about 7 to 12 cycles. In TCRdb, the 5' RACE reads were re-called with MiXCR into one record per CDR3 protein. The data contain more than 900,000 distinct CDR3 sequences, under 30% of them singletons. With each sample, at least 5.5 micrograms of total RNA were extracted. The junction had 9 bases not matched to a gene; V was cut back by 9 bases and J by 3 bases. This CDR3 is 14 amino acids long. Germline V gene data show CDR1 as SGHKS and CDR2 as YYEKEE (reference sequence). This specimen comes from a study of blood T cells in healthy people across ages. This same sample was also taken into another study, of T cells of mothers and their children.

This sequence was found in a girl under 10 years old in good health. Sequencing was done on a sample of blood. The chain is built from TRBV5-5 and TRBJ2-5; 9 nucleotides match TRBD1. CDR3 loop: CATKYWTGEETQYF. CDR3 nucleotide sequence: TGTGCCACCAAATACTGGACAGGGGAAGAGACCCAGTACTTC.